This TCR beta chain is from a study of CD8+CD57+ T cells in acquired aplastic anemia. Across the whole study: Sorted cells (CD4+ and CD8+) yielded DNA amounts that averaged approximately 2.9 ug.

The template used for profiling TCR beta VDJ and CDR3 was genomic DNA. One entry per CDR3 protein results from TCRdb running MiXCR on the reads. Of over 150,000 distinct CDR3 sequences in the sample, around half were seen once. Whoever was chosen for sequencing had shown CD8+CD57+ cell expansion by flow cytometry. Study-wide findings and caveats: Patients and controls had CD8+ Simpson's diversity values that were not significantly distinct.

This clonotype was counted at least ten times. Its specificity is unknown. This clonotype was sampled from a human donor with aplastic anemia. Sequenced material: sorted CD4+, CD8+, or CD8+CD57+ T cells (not recorded which) from PBMCs.

CDR3 amino acids: CASSPGTGVGDTQYF. Written as DNA, the CDR3 is TGTGCCAGCAGTCCCGGGACAGGGGTTGGAGATACGCAGTATTTT. The chain recombines TRBV12-3 or TRBV12-4 with TRBJ2-3; 10 nucleotides agree with TRBD1. The CDR3 consists of 15 residues. The V and J ends lost 5 bases and 5 bases, in that order; junction bases with no gene match: 7.